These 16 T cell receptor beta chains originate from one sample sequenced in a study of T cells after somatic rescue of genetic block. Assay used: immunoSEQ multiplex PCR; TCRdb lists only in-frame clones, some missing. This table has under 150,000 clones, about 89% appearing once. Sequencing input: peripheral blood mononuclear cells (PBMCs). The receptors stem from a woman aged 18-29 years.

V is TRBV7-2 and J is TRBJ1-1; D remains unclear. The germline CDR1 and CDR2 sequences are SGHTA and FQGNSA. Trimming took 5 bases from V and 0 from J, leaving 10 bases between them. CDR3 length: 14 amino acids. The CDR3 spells CASSPGLLNTEAFF. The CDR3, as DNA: TGTGCCAGCAGCCCCGGCCTCTTGAACACTGAAGCTTTCTTT.

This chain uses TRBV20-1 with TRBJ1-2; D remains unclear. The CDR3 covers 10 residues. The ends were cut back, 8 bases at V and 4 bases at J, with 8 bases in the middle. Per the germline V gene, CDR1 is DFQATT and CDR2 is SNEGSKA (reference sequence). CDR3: CSSPSYGYTF. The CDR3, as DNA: TGCAGTTCCCCCTCCTATGGCTACACCTTC.

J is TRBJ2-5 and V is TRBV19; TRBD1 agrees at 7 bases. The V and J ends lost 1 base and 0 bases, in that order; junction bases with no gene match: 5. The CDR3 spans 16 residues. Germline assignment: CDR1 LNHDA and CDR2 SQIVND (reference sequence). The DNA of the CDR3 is TGTGCCAGTAGTATAGGTGGGACAGCTCACCAAGAGACCCAGTACTTC. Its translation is CASSIGGTAHQETQYF. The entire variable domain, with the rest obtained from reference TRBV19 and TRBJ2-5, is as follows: DGGITQSPKYLFRKEGQNVTLSCEQNLNHDAMYWYRQDPGQGLRLIYYSQIVNDFQKGDIAEGYSVSREKKESFPLTVTSAQKNPTAFYLCASSIGGTAHQETQYFGPGTRLLVL.

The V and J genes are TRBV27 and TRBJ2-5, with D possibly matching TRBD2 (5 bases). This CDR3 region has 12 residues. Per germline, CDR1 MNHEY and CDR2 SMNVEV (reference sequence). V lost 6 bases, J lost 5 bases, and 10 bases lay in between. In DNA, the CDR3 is TGTGCCAGCAGAAGTCCGGGGGAGACCCAGTACTTC. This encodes CASRSPGETQYF.

CDR3 bases: TGTGCCTGGAGTGCCCCGGGACAGGGGGACGGCACAGATACGCAGTATTTT. Translation: CAWSAPGQGDGTDTQYF. The chain carries TRBV30 and TRBJ2-3, with TRBD1 matching over 11 bases. The V and J ends lost 1 base and 1 base, in that order; junction bases with no gene match: 7. Germline loops: CDR1 GTSNPN, CDR2 SVGIG (reference sequence). This CDR3 region has 17 residues.

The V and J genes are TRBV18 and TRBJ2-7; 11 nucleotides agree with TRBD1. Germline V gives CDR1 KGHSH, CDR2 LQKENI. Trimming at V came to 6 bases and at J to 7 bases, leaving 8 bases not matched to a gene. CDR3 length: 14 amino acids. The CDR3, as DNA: TGTGCCAGCTCCCGGGACAGGGGGGCGTGGGAGCAGTACTTC. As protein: CASSRDRGAWEQYF. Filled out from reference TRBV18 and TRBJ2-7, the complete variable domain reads NAGVMQNPRHLVRRRGQEARLRCSPMKGHSHVYWYRQLPEEGLKFMVYLQKENIIDESGMPKERFSAEFPKEGPSILRIQQVVRGDSAAYFCASSRDRGAWEQYFGPGTRLTVT.

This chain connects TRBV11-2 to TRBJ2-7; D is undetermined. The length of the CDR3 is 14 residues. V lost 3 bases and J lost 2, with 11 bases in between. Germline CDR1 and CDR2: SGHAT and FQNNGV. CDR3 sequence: CASSFADGPYEQYF. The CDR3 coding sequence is TGTGCCAGCAGCTTTGCGGACGGTCCCTACGAGCAGTACTTC.

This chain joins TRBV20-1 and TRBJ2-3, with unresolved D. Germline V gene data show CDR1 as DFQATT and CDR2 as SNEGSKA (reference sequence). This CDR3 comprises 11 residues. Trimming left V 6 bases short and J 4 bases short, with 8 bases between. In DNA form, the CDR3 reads TGCAGTGCAGTTGTCGCAGATACGCAGTATTTT. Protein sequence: CSAVVADTQYF.

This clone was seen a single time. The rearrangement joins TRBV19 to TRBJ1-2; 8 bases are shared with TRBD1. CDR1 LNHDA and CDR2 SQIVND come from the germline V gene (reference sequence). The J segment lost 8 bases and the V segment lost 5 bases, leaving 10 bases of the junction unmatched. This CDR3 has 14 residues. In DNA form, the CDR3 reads TGTGCCAGTAGTGTGGACAGGGCGGCGGGAGGCTACACCTTC. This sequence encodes CASSVDRAAGGYTF.

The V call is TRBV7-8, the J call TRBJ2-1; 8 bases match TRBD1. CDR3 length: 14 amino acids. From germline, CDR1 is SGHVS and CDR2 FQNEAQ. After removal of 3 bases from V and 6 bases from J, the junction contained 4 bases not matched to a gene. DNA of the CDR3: TGTGCCAGCAGCTTTCTAACAGGGGGCAATGAGCAGTTCTTC. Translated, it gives CASSFLTGGNEQFF.

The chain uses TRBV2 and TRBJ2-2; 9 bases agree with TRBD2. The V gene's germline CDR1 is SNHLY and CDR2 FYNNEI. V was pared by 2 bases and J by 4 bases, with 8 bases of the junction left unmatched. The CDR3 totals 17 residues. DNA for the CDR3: TGTGCCAGCAGTGAAATCGGCGCGGGGGGGCTCACCGGGGAGCTGTTTTTT. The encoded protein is CASSEIGAGGLTGELFF.

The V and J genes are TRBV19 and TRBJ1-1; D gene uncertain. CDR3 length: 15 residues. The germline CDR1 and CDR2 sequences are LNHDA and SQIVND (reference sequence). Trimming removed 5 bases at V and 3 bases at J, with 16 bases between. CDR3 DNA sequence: TGTGCCAGTAGTTTAGCTGGACGGGGTCACACTGAAGCTTTCTTT. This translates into CASSLAGRGHTEAFF.

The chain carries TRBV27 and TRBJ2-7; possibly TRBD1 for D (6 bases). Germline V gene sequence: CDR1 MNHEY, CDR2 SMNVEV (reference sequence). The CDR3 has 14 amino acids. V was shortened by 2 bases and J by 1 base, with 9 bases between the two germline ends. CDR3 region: CASSLGGRSYEQYF. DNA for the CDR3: TGTGCCAGCAGTTTAGGGGGCCGATCCTACGAGCAGTACTTC.

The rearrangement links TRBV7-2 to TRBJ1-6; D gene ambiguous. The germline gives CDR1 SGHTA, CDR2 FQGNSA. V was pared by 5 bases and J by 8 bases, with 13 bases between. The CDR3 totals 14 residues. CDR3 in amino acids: CASSTRGMDSPLHF. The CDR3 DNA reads TGTGCCAGCAGCACCCGGGGTATGGATTCACCCCTCCACTTT.

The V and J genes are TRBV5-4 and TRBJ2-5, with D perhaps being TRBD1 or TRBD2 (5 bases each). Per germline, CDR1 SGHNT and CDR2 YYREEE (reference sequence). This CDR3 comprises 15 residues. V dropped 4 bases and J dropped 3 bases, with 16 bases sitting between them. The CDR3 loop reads CASSPWDRGEETQYF. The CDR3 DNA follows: TGTGCCAGCAGCCCTTGGGACCGAGGGGAAGAGACCCAGTACTTC.

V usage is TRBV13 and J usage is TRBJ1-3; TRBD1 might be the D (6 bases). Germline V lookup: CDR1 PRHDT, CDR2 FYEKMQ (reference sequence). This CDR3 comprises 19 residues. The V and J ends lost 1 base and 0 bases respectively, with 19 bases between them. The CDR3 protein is CASSLAPIQGRSSGNTIYF. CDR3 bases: TGTGCCAGCAGCTTAGCCCCCATACAGGGTCGAAGCTCTGGAAACACCATATATTTT.